One T cell receptor (beta chain) is described in this entry. Its antigen remains unidentified. Per-base quality was not reported, and no clone a single base away is much larger than it. The sample is drawn from a study of blood T cell repertoires in COVID-19 (dated by TCRdb to 2018 to 2020). Describing the broader study: Collaborator samples came from the United States, Italy and Spain and covered acute and convalescent phases of COVID-19. Sample metadata almost always included a de-identified subject ID, COVID-19 status, age in years and sex. Subjects who had been exposed to COVID-19, were actively infected with it, or had recovered from it provided the deeply sampled blood TCRbeta repertoires that made up the dataset. The repertoires were released in a freely available public database intended as a resource for research on the immune response to SARS-CoV-2. HLA class I and class II types, where available, came from metadata supplied by the sample provider rather than from assay-based typing. The samples were drawn from two sources: the first 160 participants of the ongoing ImmuneRACE study, and 1,000 to 1,500 subjects contributed by 6 global collaborators. The material from the prospective study consisted of cDNA or gDNA derived from T cells, B-cell-depleted T cells, or PBMCs.

At one collaborating source in Seattle, patients were enrolled during active infection and were followed longitudinally through the course of disease. Collaborating institutions collected whole blood in K2EDTA tubes following their own protocols. For TCRbeta analysis, collaborators shipped samples in one of three forms: frozen whole blood, isolated PBMCs, or DNA extracted from either of those sample types. TCRbeta CDR3 regions were amplified from genomic DNA using the immunoSEQ Assay, a bias-controlled multiplex PCR. Under the source paper's analysis protocol: The number of nucleated cells in each sample was estimated by amplification of reference gene primers within the assay. To quantify the absolute abundance of each unique TCRbeta CDR3 rearrangement, sequence reads were collapsed and filtered. Productive Simpson clonality was computed per sample as the square root of Simpson's diversity index over productive rearrangements. What TCRdb holds here is the immuneACCESS table cut down to in-frame rearrangements. Part of the clones is not present; checked against another copy, under half of the missing clones reflect an unresolved V gene, and the others are unexplained. That table supplies the V and J calls and clone size; D and trimming were determined from the DNA. The sample table lists some 260,000 clones, over 80% of them with a count of one. The ten biggest clones cover more than 8.5% of the sample.

CDR3 length: 14 amino acids, cysteine to phenylalanine. Of all the DNA, just the CDR3 is kept, 42 bases in frame from base 1. V lost 1 base and J lost 3 bases; the stretch between them is 10 bases long. CDR1 SGHNT and CDR2 YYREEE were looked up in the germline V gene (reference sequence). Paper-wide results and their limitations: Clinical and demographic metadata were provided uncurated, with the amount varying by source and participant.

The sequence derives from a woman aged 70-85 years with COVID-19, enrolled during active disease. The chain is assembled from TRBV5-4 and TRBJ1-2, with a tentative D gene TRBD1 over 5 matching bases. Sequenced input: peripheral blood. The CDR3 loop reads CASSLTGVHYGYTF. The DNA is as follows: TGTGCCAGCAGCTTGACAGGTGTACACTATGGCTACACCTTC.